The entry below gives a single T cell receptor beta chain sequence along with its context. Germline trimming cut 6 bases from V and 12 bases from J; bases unmatched to any gene: 13. Germline-derived CDR1 and CDR2 are MNHNY and SVGAGI (reference sequence). The CDR3 loop spans 14 amino acids. This sample was taken from a study of blood T cell repertoires in COVID-19. Study-level background: The cDNA or gDNA used as material had been derived from T cells, B-cell-depleted T cells, or PBMCs.

TCRdb keeps only in-frame clones here, not all; method: immunoSEQ multiplex PCR. The top ten clones hold 5.1% of a sample with 210,000 or so clones, just under 85% of them seen once. V usage is TRBV6-6 and J usage is TRBJ2-1, with TRBD2 matching 8 bases. The receptor was isolated from a woman in her 70s with active or convalescent COVID-19. Material for sequencing was peripheral blood. DNA for the CDR3: TGTGCCAGCAGGTCCCGGGAGGGGCCGGGAGTGCAGTTCTTC. Protein product: CASRSREGPGVQFF.